The 9 T cell receptor beta chains below were found in one sample sequenced in a study of cytotoxic CD8 clonotypes in ibrutinib-treated CLL. Sequenced by immunoSEQ multiplex PCR; TCRdb stores in-frame clones only, minus some. The table includes tens of thousands of clones, 70% to 90% detected once. This specimen consisted of PBMCs, obtained before ibrutinib treatment. The receptors originated from a human donor with chronic lymphocytic leukemia.

The chain employs TRBV27 and TRBJ2-3; 8 bases align to TRBD1. The trim removed 5 bases at V and 5 bases at J, leaving 6 bases unmatched. From germline, CDR1 is MNHEY and CDR2 SMNVEV (reference sequence). The CDR3 has 14 residues. Here the CDR3 reads CASSAGQGGDTQYF. For the CDR3, the DNA is TGTGCCAGCAGTGCCGGACAGGGCGGAGATACGCAGTATTTT.

This chain joins TRBV4-2 and TRBJ2-1, with TRBD2 matching 14 bases. Germline assignment: CDR1 LGHNA and CDR2 YNFKEQ. The CDR3 has 16 residues. The J segment lost 7 bases and the V segment lost 2 bases, leaving 4 bases of the junction unmatched. The CDR3: CASSQPGTSGRNEQFF. The DNA for the CDR3 is TGTGCCAGCAGCCAACCAGGGACTAGCGGGAGAAATGAGCAGTTCTTC.

This clone was counted between two and nine times. Other DNA sequences in the sample encode the same CDR3. This rearrangement joins TRBV5-4 to TRBJ2-7; no clear D gene. Germline V CDR1 and CDR2: SGHNT, YYREEE (reference sequence). The CDR3 is 13 residues long. V lost 0 bases to trimming and J lost 3 bases, with 7 bases between them. For the CDR3, the DNA is TGTGCCAGCAGCTTGGGACGGAACTACGAGCAGTACTTC. Translated: CASSLGRNYEQYF. The full variable domain, in which reference TRBV5-4 and TRBJ2-7 provide the parts outside the CDR3, is ETGVTQSPTHLIKTRGQQVTLRCSSQSGHNTVSWYQQALGQGPQFIFQYYREEENGRGNFPPRFSGLQFPNYSSELNVNALELDDSALYLCASSLGRNYEQYFGPGTRLTVT.

The CDR3, as DNA: TGCAGCGTTTCCGAGACATACAACGAGCAGTACTTC. Protein product: CSVSETYNEQYF. The chain joins TRBV29-1 to TRBJ2-7; unclear D gene. From germline, CDR1 is SQVTM and CDR2 ANQGSEA. This CDR3 is built from 12 residues. V lost 5 bases to trimming and J lost 5 bases, with 13 bases between them.

As DNA, the CDR3 is TGTGCCAGCAGCAGGCTTGGACTGCGGGGCACAGATACGCAGTATTTT. Translation gives CASSRLGLRGTDTQYF. This chain links TRBV7-8 with TRBJ2-3; D is possibly TRBD2 (5 bases). CDR1 is SGHVS and CDR2 is FQNEAQ in the germline V gene. Trimming took off 5 bases at V and 1 base at J, with 16 bases between the two ends. This CDR3 is 16 amino acids long.

Points on this clone: Likely a read error: the CDR3 ends without its conserved phenylalanine or tryptophan. The genes are TRBV27 and TRBJ1-2; perhaps TRBD1 as D (6 bases). V shed 5 bases and J shed 6 bases, with 16 bases lying between them. The CDR3 is made up of 14 amino acids. Germline CDR1 MNHEY, CDR2 SMNVEV (reference sequence). The CDR3 bases are TGTGCCAGCAGTAGGGTACAGGGAGTCCATGGCTACACCCTC. This gives the protein CASSRVQGVHGYTL.

The J gene is TRBJ2-5, the V gene TRBV27; 7 bases map to TRBD1. Losses at the gene ends were 6 bases for V and 5 bases for J; bases not matched to a gene: 6. This CDR3 has 13 residues. The germline V gene has CDR1 MNHEY and CDR2 SMNVEV (reference sequence). CDR3 region: CASRVTGSETQYF. The CDR3 DNA reads TGTGCCAGCAGGGTGACAGGGTCCGAGACCCAGTACTTC.

This rearrangement joins TRBV5-1 to TRBJ1-1; D is perhaps TRBD1 (6 bases). The V gene lost 2 bases and the J gene lost 4 bases, with 9 bases spanning the gap. This CDR3 has 13 residues. Germline V lookup: CDR1 SGHRS, CDR2 YFSETQ. The CDR3 sequence is CASSLTGSTEAFF. The CDR3 coding sequence is TGCGCCAGCAGCTTAACAGGGAGCACTGAAGCTTTCTTT.

The V and J genes are TRBV30 and TRBJ2-1, with D tentatively TRBD2 (5 bases). Between the trimmed V and J ends, which lost 3 bases and 5 bases, there was a span of 8 bases. CDR1 is GTSNPN, CDR2 SVGIG, per germline (reference sequence). The CDR3 runs 12 residues. The CDR3 loop reads CAWSQRNNEQFF. DNA for the CDR3: TGTGCCTGGAGCCAGCGGAACAATGAGCAGTTCTTC.